This TCR beta chain was observed in a study of OX40 agonist ivuxolimab in advanced cancers. About the research overall: Ivuxolimab, an agonistic anti-OX40 (CD134) antibody, was given to patients. Findings of the study overall: Average numbers of expanded clones were greater in CD8+ T cells than in CD4+. At 0.1 to 3.0 mg/kg, clonal expansion of CD4+ and CD8+ blood T cells had occurred by week 6.

There are 14 residues in the CDR3. Germline V CDR1 and CDR2: MDHEN, SYDVKM. V dropped 9 bases and J dropped 0 bases, with 12 bases sitting between them. Worth noting for this clone: The antigen is undetermined.

The method was immunoSEQ multiplex PCR; TCRdb's version includes in-frame clones alone and lacks a portion of them. The profile covers about 37,000 clones, with 65% to 90% appearing a single time and under 25% taken by the ten largest. The chain employs TRBV28 and TRBJ1-3, with TRBD1 as a possible D gene (5 bases). The sequence came from an adult with an advanced solid tumor such as melanoma, head and neck, liver or kidney cancer. This sample comprised CD4+ or CD8+ T cells sorted from blood, obtained in a trial of the OX40 agonist ivuxolimab. The CDR3 nucleotides are TGTGCCAGTAGGGACGGAAGCTCTGGAAACACCATATATTTT. This codes for CASRDGSSGNTIYF.